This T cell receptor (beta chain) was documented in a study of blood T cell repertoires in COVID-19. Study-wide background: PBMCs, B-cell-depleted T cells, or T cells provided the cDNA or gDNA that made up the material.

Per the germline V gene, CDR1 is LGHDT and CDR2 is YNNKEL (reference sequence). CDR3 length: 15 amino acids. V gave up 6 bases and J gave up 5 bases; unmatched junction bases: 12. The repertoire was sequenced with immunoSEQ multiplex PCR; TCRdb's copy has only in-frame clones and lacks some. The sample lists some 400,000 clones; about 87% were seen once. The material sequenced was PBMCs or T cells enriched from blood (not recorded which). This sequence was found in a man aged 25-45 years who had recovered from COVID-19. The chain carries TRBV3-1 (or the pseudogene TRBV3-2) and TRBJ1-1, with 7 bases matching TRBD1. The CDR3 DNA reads TGTGCCAGCAGTCCTTTTGGACAGGCGGGGACTGAAGCTTTCTTT. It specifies CASSPFGQAGTEAFF.